These T cell receptor beta chains were read from a single sample in a study of cytotoxic CD8 clonotypes in ibrutinib-treated CLL. Clones were read by immunoSEQ multiplex PCR, and TCRdb kept only the in-frame ones, dropping some. The table shows a few hundred thousand clones, with about three quarters occurring only once. The sequencing here drew on PBMCs, taken after 24 months of ibrutinib treatment. All receptors derive from a human donor with chronic lymphocytic leukemia. Each CDR3 is given without its conserved first and last residue. Each record gives: V gene, clone size, CDR3 protein. A row's size may be missing; if present it is once, few, many or a size class.

V: TRBV28
size: NA
CDR3: ASSLSGRDEKLF

V: TRBV19
size: NA
CDR3: ASSIGETGRNIQY

V: TRBV10-1
size: once
CDR3: ASTGWGLYEQY

V: TRBV5-1
size: once
CDR3: ASNLSPSTGELF

V: TRBV28
size: NA
CDR3: ASSKRWANEKLF

V: TRBV10-3
size: once
CDR3: AIFEPRIGGYT

V: TRBV28
size: NA
CDR3: ASGTGGSNQPQH

V: TRBV7-3
size: NA
CDR3: ASSSGLNTEAF

V: TRBV27
size: once
CDR3: ASSPAGGPYNEQF

V: TRBV18
size: NA
CDR3: ASSPNLAKNIQY

V: TRBV20-1
size: NA
CDR3: SAITGGQAF

V: TRBV9
size: NA
CDR3: ASSTRGGSATNEKLF

V: TRBV5-1
size: NA
CDR3: ASSLGYRYLNEQF

V: TRBV7-8
size: NA
CDR3: ASSVTFPTSYEQY

V: TRBV7-9
size: NA
CDR3: ASSHRGAEAF

V: TRBV7-3
size: NA
CDR3: ASSRGGPAYEQY

V: TRBV5-8
size: NA
CDR3: ASSLYGQGVTGELF

V: TRBV6-4
size: NA
CDR3: ASSDGGGYT

V: TRBV27
size: NA
CDR3: ASSVGPGLAGRQETQY

V: TRBV10-3
size: NA
CDR3: AINSQTAYEQY

V: TRBV7-7
size: once
CDR3: ASSFAPGLAGGNTGELF

V: TRBV5-1
size: NA
CDR3: ASSPGTSGRAKSDTQY

V: TRBV4-1
size: NA
CDR3: ASRSGHGLSNQPQH

V: TRBV6-5
size: NA
CDR3: ASSYFGTSDEQY

V: TRBV27
size: NA
CDR3: ASRNRGTYEQY

V: TRBV5-8
size: NA
CDR3: ASSFLGPGNTIY

V: TRBV7-6
size: NA
CDR3: ASSLAQGGRFQY

V: TRBV30
size: NA
CDR3: AWSYSANNEQF

V: TRBV27
size: NA
CDR3: ASSRGADTQY

V: TRBV2
size: NA
CDR3: ASRSSGRAYEQY

V: TRBV9
size: NA
CDR3: ASTLLGGYTDTQY

V: TRBV20-1
size: NA
CDR3: SARDRATQF

V: TRBV5-6
size: NA
CDR3: ASSLYSGSTDTQY

V: TRBV2
size: few
CDR3: ASSGDSLYSYEQY